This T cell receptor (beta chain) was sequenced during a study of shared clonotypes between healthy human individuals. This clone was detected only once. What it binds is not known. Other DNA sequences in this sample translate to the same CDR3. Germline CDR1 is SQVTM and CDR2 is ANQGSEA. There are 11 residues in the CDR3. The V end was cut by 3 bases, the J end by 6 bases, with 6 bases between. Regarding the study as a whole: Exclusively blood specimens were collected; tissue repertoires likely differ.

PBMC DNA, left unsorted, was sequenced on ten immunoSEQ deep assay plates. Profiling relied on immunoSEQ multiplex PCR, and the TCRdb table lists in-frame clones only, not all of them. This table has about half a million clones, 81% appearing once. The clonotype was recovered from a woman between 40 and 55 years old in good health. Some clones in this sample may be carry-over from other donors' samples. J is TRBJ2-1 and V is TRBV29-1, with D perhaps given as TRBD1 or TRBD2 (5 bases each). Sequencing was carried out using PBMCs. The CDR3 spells CSVERGNEQFF. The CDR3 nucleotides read TGCAGCGTTGAGAGGGGCAATGAGCAGTTCTTC.